The rows below give T cell receptor beta chains drawn from one sample of a study of CD8 T cells in ankylosing spondylitis. TCRdb reprocessed the 5' RACE reads via MiXCR and lists one record per CDR3 protein. Of fewer than 250,000 distinct CDR3 sequences listed, roughly 32% are singletons. The sample was blood, either unsorted or a sorted T cell fraction (not recorded which). These receptors were collected from a male donor with ankylosing spondylitis or in good health (not recorded which). Each CDR3 is given with its conserved first and last residue. The D gene is left open where the match is weak. Size tells how often a clone was seen (once, few, many) or the class of an expanded clone, and some rows leave it out.

>TRBV12-3/TRBV12-4|TRBD1|TRBJ2-3|few
TGTGCCAGCAGTTCCCCGGGACAGGGTGTCGATACGCAGTATTTT
CASSSPGQGVDTQYF
>TRBV6-6|.|TRBJ1-5|many
TGTGCCAGCAGTTACTGGCTTCAGCCCCAGCATTTT
CASSYWLQPQHF
>TRBV20-1|TRBD2|TRBJ2-7|many
TGCAGTGCTGAACACTCCCGGACTAGAGGCTACGAGCAGTACTTC
CSAEHSRTRGYEQYF
>TRBV20-1|.|TRBJ1-5|.
TGCAGTGCTAGGAACCAGGATTATAGCAATCAGCCCCAGCATTTT
CSARNQDYSNQPQHF
>TRBV20-1|.|TRBJ2-3|.
TGCAGTGCTAGAGCGGTGGATACGCAGTATTTT
CSARAVDTQYF
>TRBV7-9|.|TRBJ1-1|.
TGTGCCAGCAGCTTCCAGGGAGCGGACACTGAAGCTTTCTTT
CASSFQGADTEAFF
>TRBV9|TRBD2|TRBJ2-1|few
TGTGCCAGCAGCGTAGAGGTAGCGGGGACTTACAATGAGCAGTTCTTC
CASSVEVAGTYNEQFF
>TRBV4-1|.|TRBJ2-5|.
TGCGCCAGCAGCCAAGAGGGGAGCACAGAGACCCAGTACTTC
CASSQEGSTETQYF
>TRBV5-1|TRBD2|TRBJ2-1|.
TGCGCCAGCAGCAAGGTTACAGCGGGGGGTTACAATGAGCAGTTCTTC
CASSKVTAGGYNEQFF
>TRBV20-1|.|TRBJ2-7|.
TGCAGTGCTAGCCCCGGTGGAACCTCCTACGAGCAGTACTTC
CSASPGGTSYEQYF
>TRBV29-1|.|TRBJ2-7|few
TGCAGCGTTTATGTAGGAGGCGAGCAGTACTTC
CSVYVGGEQYF
>TRBV20-1|TRBD1|TRBJ2-5|few
TGCAGTGCCAACTCCAGGGGGCCACAAGAGACCCAGTACTTC
CSANSRGPQETQYF
>TRBV6-1|.|TRBJ1-5|once
TGTGCCAGCACCAAATCCGGCAATCAGCCCCAGCATTTT
CASTKSGNQPQHF
>TRBV12-3/TRBV12-4|TRBD1|TRBJ1-1|few
TGTGCCAGCATCCCGGACAGGACAGGCAACACTGAAGCTTTCTTT
CASIPDRTGNTEAFF
>TRBV9|.|TRBJ1-1|.
TGTGCCAGCAGCGCAGCCCTCTCCGGGGCGAACACTGAAGCTTTCTTT
CASSAALSGANTEAFF
>TRBV4-1|.|TRBJ2-1|.
TGCGCCAGCAGCCAAGTCGGCAGGCTGCAGTTCTTC
CASSQVGRLQFF
>TRBV7-9|.|TRBJ2-2|few
TGTGCCAGCAGCCGACAGGCCCCCGGGGAGCTGTTTTTT
CASSRQAPGELFF
>TRBV6-1|.|TRBJ1-5|many
TGTGCCAGCAACTCCCTGGGGAGTGGCAATCAGCCCCAGCATTTT
CASNSLGSGNQPQHF
>TRBV6-5|TRBD1|TRBJ1-1|.
TGTGCCAGCAGTTACTCGTCCAGGGGGACTGAAGCTTTCTTT
CASSYSSRGTEAFF
>TRBV4-1|.|TRBJ1-5|.
TGCGCCAGCAGCGTTCCGAATCAGCCCCAGCATTTT
CASSVPNQPQHF
>TRBV6-5|.|TRBJ2-1|.
TGTGCCAGCAGTTACGGCAGGGTCCACAATGAGCAGTTCTTC
CASSYGRVHNEQFF
>TRBV7-2|.|TRBJ2-3|.
TGTGCCAGCAGCCCAGAAGCCTCAGATACGCAGTATTTT
CASSPEASDTQYF
>TRBV6-5|.|TRBJ1-2|.
TGTGCCAGCAGTTCCCCGGGGGAATATGGCTACACCTTC
CASSSPGEYGYTF
>TRBV12-3/TRBV12-4|.|TRBJ2-7|.
TGTGCCAGCAGTTGGTCGGGGAACTCCTACGAGCAGTACTTC
CASSWSGNSYEQYF
>TRBV6-5|TRBD2|TRBJ2-1|.
TGTGCCAGCAGTTACTCGTCTGTGGGGGGGTTCTACAATGAGCAGTTCTTC
CASSYSSVGGFYNEQFF
>TRBV12-3/TRBV12-4|.|TRBJ1-1|.
TGTGCCAGCAGTTACGACAGTGGTGAAGCTTTCTTT
CASSYDSGEAFF
>TRBV15|.|TRBJ1-3|.
TGTGCCACCAGCAGAGACAGGGTAGCTGGAAACACCATATATTTT
CATSRDRVAGNTIYF
>TRBV20-1|TRBD1|TRBJ2-3|.
TGCAGTGGTCAGGGGGCAGATACGCAGTATTTT
CSGQGADTQYF
>TRBV20-1|TRBD2|TRBJ2-4|.
TGCAGTGCTAGGGACTCGGGGGGATCCAAAAACATTCAGTACTTC
CSARDSGGSKNIQYF
>TRBV7-2|.|TRBJ2-1|many
TGTGCCAGCAGCTTAGAGGTAGGGGCAAATGAGCAGTTCTTC
CASSLEVGANEQFF
>TRBV20-1|.|TRBJ2-3|.
TGCAGCCCAGACGGGTTCGGCACAGATACGCAGTATTTT
CSPDGFGTDTQYF
>TRBV7-9|.|TRBJ2-7|few
TGTGCCAGCAGCTTAGCGTTAACCCAGATCGACGAGCAGTACTTC
CASSLALTQIDEQYF
>TRBV11-2|.|TRBJ1-2|few
TGTGCCAGCAGCTCACATGACACCGTGTATGGCTACACCTTC
CASSSHDTVYGYTF
>TRBV5-1|.|TRBJ1-6|.
TGCGCCAGCAGGGAGGGCCAGGGAGAGACACCCCTCCACTTT
CASREGQGETPLHF
>TRBV20-1|TRBD2|TRBJ2-7|few
TGCAGTGCATCTAAAGGGACTAGTAAATTCCCCGAGCAGTACTTC
CSASKGTSKFPEQYF
>TRBV20-1|.|TRBJ2-3|.
TGCAGTGCCCGACAGGCAGGGGAGGGCACAGATACGCAGTATTTT
CSARQAGEGTDTQYF
>TRBV10-3|.|TRBJ2-1|few
TGTGCCACACAGGGAGAGCAAACCCTTGTCTACAATGAGCAGTTCTTC
CATQGEQTLVYNEQFF
>TRBV6-5|.|TRBJ2-3|.
TGTGCCAGCAGTTACTCGGCGGCTAGCACAGATACGCAGTATTTT
CASSYSAASTDTQYF
>TRBV12-3/TRBV12-4|.|TRBJ1-4|.
TGTGCCAGCACCCGGGGGTACGGTGAAAAACTGTTTTTT
CASTRGYGEKLFF
>TRBV5-1|TRBD2|TRBJ2-1|.
TGCGCCAGCAGCCCGACTAGCGAGTTGTACGATGAGCAGTTCTTC
CASSPTSELYDEQFF
>TRBV4-2|TRBD2|TRBJ2-3|once
TGTGCCAGCAGCCAAGCTGGGACTAGTAGGTCAGATACGCAGTATTTT
CASSQAGTSRSDTQYF
>TRBV5-1|.|TRBJ2-7|few
TGCGCCAGCAGCCTTGGAAGGACCCTCAGCTCCTACGAGCAGTACTTC
CASSLGRTLSSYEQYF
>TRBV20-1|TRBD2|TRBJ2-2|.
TGCAGTGCTAGGGGACTAGCGGGGACAGCCAGGGGGGAGCTGTTTTTT
CSARGLAGTARGELFF
>TRBV20-1|.|TRBJ2-4|few
TGCAGTGCTGGGAGCCCCTGGAACATTCAGTACTTC
CSAGSPWNIQYF
>TRBV29-1|.|TRBJ2-1|few
TGCAGCGTTGTAGTGGCTTTGGATGAGCAGTTCTTC
CSVVVALDEQFF
>TRBV3-1|.|TRBJ1-1|.
TGTGCCAGCAGCCATAGGGCTTTCGAAGCTTTCTTT
CASSHRAFEAFF
>TRBV7-9|.|TRBJ2-3|.
TGTGCCAGCAGCCCCCCCCCGCTAGCGCCAGGCCGGGGGACGCAGTATTTT
CASSPPPLAPGRGTQYF
>TRBV29-1|.|TRBJ2-5|.
TGCAGCGTTGAATCGGACGCCTACTTGGGAGAGACCCAGTACTTC
CSVESDAYLGETQYF
>TRBV12-3/TRBV12-4|TRBD2|TRBJ2-3|.
TGTGCCAGCAGTCTCACTAGCGGGGGGCGGAGAGATACGCAGTATTTT
CASSLTSGGRRDTQYF
>TRBV12-3/TRBV12-4|.|TRBJ1-1|.
TGTGCCAGCACCCCTGGCAGGGGAGGGACTGAAGCTTTCTTT
CASTPGRGGTEAFF